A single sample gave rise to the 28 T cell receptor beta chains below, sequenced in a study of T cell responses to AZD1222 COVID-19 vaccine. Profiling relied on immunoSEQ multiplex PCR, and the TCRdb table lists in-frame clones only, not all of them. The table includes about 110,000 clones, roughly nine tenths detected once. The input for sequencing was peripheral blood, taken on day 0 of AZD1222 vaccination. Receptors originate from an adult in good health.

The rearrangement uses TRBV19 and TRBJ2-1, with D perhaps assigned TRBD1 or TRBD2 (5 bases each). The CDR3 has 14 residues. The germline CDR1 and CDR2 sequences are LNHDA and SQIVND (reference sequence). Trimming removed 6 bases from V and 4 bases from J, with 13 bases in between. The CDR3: CASRISGPYNEQFF. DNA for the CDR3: TGTGCCAGTAGGATCTCGGGACCTTACAATGAGCAGTTCTTC.

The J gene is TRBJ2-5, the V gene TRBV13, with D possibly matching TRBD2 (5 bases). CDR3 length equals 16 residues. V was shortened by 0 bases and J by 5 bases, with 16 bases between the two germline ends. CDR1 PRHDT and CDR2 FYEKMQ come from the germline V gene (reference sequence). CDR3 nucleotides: TGTGCCAGCAGCTTAGGGGAGGATTGGGCCAGGGAGACCCAGTACTTC. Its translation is CASSLGEDWARETQYF. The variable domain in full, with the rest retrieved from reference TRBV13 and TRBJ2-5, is AAGVIQSPRHLIKEKRETATLKCYPIPRHDTVYWYQQGPGQDPQFLISFYEKMQSDKGSIPDRFSAQQFSDYHSELNMSSLELGDSALYFCASSLGEDWARETQYFGPGTRLLVL.

Written as DNA, the CDR3 is TGTGCCAGCAGGGCATACCCCGAGGCTAACTATGGCTACACCTTC. Protein: CASRAYPEANYGYTF. The chain uses TRBV6-5 and TRBJ1-2; no firm D call. The CDR3 totals 15 residues. The V end lost 6 bases, the J end lost 0 bases, and 14 bases lay between the germline ends. CDR1 and CDR2 from the germline V gene are MNHEY and SVGAGI.

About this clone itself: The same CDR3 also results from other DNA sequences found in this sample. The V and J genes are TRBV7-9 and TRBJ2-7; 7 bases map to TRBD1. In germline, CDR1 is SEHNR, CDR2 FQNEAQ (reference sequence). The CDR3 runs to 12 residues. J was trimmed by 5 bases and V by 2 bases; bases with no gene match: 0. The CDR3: CASSLTGDEQYF. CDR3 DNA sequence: TGTGCCAGCAGCTTAACAGGGGACGAGCAGTACTTC.

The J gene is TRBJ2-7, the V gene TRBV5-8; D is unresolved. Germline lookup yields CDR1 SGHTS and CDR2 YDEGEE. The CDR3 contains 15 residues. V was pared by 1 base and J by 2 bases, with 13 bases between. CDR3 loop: CASSLYSGAAYEQYF. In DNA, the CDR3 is TGTGCCAGCAGCTTGTATTCAGGCGCGGCCTACGAGCAGTACTTC.

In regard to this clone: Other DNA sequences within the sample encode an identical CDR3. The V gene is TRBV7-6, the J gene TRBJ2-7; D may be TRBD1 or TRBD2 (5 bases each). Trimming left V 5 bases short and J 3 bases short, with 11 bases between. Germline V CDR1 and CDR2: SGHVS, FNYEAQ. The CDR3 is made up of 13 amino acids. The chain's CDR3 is CASSPGPNYEQYF. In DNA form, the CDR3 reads TGTGCCAGCAGCCCGGGACCAAACTACGAGCAGTACTTC.

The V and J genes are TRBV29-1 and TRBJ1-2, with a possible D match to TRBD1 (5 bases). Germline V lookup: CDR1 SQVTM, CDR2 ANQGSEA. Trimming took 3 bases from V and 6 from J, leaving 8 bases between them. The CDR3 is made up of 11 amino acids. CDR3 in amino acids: CSVDRGDGYTF. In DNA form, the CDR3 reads TGCAGCGTTGACCGGGGGGATGGCTACACCTTC.

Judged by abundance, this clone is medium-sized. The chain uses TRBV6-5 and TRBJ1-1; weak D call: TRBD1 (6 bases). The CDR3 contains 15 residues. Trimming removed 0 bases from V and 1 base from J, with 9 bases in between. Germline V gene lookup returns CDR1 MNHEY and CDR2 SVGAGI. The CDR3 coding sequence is TGTGCCAGCAGTTACTCGAAGGGGGGGAACACTGAAGCTTTCTTT. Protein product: CASSYSKGGNTEAFF.

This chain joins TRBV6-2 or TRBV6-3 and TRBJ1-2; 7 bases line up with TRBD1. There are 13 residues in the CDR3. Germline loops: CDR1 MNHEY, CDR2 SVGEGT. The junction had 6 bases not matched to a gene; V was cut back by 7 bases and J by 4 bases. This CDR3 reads CASTPTGAYGYTF. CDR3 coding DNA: TGTGCCAGCACCCCCACAGGGGCCTATGGCTACACCTTC.

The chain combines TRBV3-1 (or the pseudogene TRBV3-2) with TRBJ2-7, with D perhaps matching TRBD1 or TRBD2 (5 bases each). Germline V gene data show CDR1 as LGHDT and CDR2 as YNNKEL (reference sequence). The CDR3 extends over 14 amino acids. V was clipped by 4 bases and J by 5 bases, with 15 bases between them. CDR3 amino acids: CASSREAGTHEQYF. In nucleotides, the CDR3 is TGTGCCAGCAGCCGTGAAGCCGGGACCCACGAGCAGTACTTC.

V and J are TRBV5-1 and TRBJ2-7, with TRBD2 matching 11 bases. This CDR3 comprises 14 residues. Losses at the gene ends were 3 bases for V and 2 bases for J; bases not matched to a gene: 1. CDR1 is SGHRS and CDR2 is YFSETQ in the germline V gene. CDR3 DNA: TGCGCCAGCAGCTCGACTAGCGGGGCCTACGAGCAGTACTTC. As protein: CASSSTSGAYEQYF.

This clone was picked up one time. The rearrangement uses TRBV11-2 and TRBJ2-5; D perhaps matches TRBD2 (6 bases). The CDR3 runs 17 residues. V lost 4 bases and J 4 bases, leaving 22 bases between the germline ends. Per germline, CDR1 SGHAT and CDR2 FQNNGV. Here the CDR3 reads CASSSLSGEEGLETQYF. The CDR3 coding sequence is TGTGCCAGCAGCTCCCTCTCGGGGGAGGAGGGCTTAGAGACCCAGTACTTC.

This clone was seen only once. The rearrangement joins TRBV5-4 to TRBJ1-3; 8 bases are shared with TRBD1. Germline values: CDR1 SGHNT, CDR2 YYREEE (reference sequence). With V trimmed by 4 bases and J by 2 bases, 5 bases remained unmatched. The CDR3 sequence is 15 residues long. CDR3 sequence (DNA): TGTGCCAGCAGCCTCCCACAGGGGGCTGGAAACACCATATATTTT. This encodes CASSLPQGAGNTIYF.

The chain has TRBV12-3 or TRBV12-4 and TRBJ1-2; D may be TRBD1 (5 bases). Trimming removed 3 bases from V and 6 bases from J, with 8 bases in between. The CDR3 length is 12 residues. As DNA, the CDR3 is TGTGCCAGCAGTTTGAAGGGGCATGGCTACACCTTC. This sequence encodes CASSLKGHGYTF.

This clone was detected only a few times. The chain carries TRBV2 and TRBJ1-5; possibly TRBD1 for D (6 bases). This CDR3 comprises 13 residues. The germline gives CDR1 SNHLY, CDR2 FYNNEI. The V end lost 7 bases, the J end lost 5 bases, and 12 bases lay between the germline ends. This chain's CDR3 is CASKGEEDQPQHF. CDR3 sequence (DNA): TGTGCCAGCAAGGGGGAAGAGGATCAGCCCCAGCATTTT.

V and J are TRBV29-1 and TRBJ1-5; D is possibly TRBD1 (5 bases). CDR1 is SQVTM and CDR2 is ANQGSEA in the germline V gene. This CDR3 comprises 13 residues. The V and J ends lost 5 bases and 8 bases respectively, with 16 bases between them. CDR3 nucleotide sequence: TGCAGCGTTAGGGGCCGGATCGGGGAGCCCCAGCATTTT. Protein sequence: CSVRGRIGEPQHF.

The CDR3 protein is CASSKRQDEKLFF. The CDR3 region has the DNA TGTGCCAGCAGCAAAAGACAGGATGAAAAACTGTTTTTT. This chain connects TRBV3-1 (or the pseudogene TRBV3-2) to TRBJ1-4, with D possibly matching TRBD1 (6 bases). The V gene's germline CDR1 is LGHDT and CDR2 YNNKEL (reference sequence). With 5 bases removed from V and 6 bases from J, the gap between germline ends came to 10 bases. This CDR3 has 13 amino acids.

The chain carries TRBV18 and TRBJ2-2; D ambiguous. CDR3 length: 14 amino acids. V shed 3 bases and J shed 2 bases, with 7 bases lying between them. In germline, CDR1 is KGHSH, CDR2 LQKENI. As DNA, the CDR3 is TGTGCCAGCTCACCCGCAGGAAACACCGGGGAGCTGTTTTTT. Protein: CASSPAGNTGELFF.

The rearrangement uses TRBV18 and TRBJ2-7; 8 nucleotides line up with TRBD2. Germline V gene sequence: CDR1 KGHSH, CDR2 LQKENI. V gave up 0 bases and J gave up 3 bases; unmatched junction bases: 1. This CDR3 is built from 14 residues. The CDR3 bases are TGTGCCAGCTCACCACCAGCGGGGGACTACGAGCAGTACTTC. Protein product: CASSPPAGDYEQYF. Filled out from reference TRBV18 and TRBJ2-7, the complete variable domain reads NAGVMQNPRHLVRRRGQEARLRCSPMKGHSHVYWYRQLPEEGLKFMVYLQKENIIDESGMPKERFSAEFPKEGPSILRIQQVVRGDSAAYFCASSPPAGDYEQYFGPGTRLTVT.

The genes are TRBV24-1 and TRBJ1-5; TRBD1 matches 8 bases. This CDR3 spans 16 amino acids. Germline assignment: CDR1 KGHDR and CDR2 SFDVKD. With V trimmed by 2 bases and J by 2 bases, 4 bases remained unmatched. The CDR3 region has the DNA TGTGCCACCAGTGATTCATCGACAGGGGGCAATCAGCCCCAGCATTTT. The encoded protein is CATSDSSTGGNQPQHF.

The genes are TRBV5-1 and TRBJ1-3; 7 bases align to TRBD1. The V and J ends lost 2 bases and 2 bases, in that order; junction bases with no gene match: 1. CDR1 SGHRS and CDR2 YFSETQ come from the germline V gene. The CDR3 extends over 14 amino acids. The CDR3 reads CASSFTGAGNTIYF. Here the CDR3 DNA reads TGCGCCAGCAGCTTTACAGGGGCTGGAAACACCATATATTTT.

The DNA of the CDR3 is TGTGCCAGTAGTATTGCGGGACGTCGCTATGGCTACACCTTC. Its protein product is CASSIAGRRYGYTF. This chain joins TRBV19 and TRBJ1-2; possible D gene TRBD1, 5 bases. The CDR3 is 14 residues long. Germline assignment: CDR1 LNHDA and CDR2 SQIVND (reference sequence). V was pared by 3 bases and J by 4 bases, with 12 bases between.

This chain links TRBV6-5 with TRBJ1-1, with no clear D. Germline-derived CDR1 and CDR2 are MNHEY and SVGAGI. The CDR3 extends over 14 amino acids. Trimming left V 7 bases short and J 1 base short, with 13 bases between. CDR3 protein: CASNAYPANTEAFF. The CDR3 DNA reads TGTGCCAGCAATGCGTACCCCGCGAACACTGAAGCTTTCTTT.

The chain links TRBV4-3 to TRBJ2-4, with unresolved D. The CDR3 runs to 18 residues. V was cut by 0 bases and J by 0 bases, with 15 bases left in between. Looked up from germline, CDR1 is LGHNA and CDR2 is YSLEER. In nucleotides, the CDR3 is TGCGCCAGCAGCCAAGATATGGTCGGTGGGGTAGCCAAAAACATTCAGTACTTC. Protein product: CASSQDMVGGVAKNIQYF.

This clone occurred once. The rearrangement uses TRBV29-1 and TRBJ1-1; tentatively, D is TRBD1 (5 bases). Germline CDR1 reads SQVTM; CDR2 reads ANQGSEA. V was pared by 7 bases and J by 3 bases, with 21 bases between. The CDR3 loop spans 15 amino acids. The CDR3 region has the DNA TGCAGCGCCAATGCTTTGGGGGGAGGATACACTGAAGCTTTCTTT. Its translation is CSANALGGGYTEAFF. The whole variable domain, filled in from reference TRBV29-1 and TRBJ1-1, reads SAVISQKPSRDICQRGTSLTIQCQVDSQVTMMFWYRQQPGQSLTLIATANQGSEATYESGFVIDKFPISRPNLTFSTLTVSNMSPEDSSIYLCSANALGGGYTEAFFGQGTRLTVV.

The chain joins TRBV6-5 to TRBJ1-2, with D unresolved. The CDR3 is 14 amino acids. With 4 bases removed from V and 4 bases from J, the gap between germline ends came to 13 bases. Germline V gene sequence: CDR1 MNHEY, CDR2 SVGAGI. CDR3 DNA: TGTGCCAGCAGTTTGAGCACCGCCGGCTATGGCTACACCTTC. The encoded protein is CASSLSTAGYGYTF.

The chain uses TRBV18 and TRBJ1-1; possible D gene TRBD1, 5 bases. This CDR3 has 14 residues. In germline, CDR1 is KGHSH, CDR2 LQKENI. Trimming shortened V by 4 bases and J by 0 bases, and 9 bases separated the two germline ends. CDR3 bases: TGTGCCAGCTCACAAGGGGTCATGAACACTGAAGCTTTCTTT. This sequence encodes CASSQGVMNTEAFF.

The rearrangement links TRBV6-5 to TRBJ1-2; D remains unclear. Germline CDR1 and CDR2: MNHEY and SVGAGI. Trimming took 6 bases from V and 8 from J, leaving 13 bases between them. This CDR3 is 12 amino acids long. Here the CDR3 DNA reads TGTGCCAGCAGCCAATCTGTGAAAGGCTACACCTTC. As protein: CASSQSVKGYTF.